The 5 T cell receptor beta chains presented below share a single source sample, sequenced in a study of blood T cell repertoires in COVID-19. Here immunoSEQ multiplex PCR was the method, and the copy in TCRdb shows in-frame clones only, minus some. There are 50,000 to 65,000 clones in the sample; 87% occur only once, and 22% lies in the top ten. The specimen was peripheral blood. Source of these receptors: a woman at least 80 years old with COVID-19, enrolled during active disease.

This sequence joins TRBV7-9 and TRBJ1-1; 7 bases agree with TRBD1. Per germline, CDR1 SEHNR and CDR2 FQNEAQ (reference sequence). Trimming removed 1 base from V and 0 bases from J; junction bases left unmatched: 8. This CDR3 comprises 17 residues. The chain's CDR3 is CASSLGRRQGLNTEAFF. The CDR3, as DNA: TGTGCCAGCAGCTTAGGCCGGAGACAGGGATTGAACACTGAAGCTTTCTTT.

J is TRBJ2-2 and V is TRBV29-1, with no clear D. With 5 bases removed from V and 3 bases from J, the gap between germline ends came to 4 bases. The CDR3 runs 11 residues. CDR1 and CDR2 from the germline V gene are SQVTM and ANQGSEA. CDR3 DNA sequence: TGCAGCGTTCTGTACACCGGGGAGCTGTTTTTT. Protein product: CSVLYTGELFF.

The chain recombines TRBV15 with TRBJ2-5; D is perhaps TRBD2 (6 bases). This CDR3 has 15 residues. The germline V gene encodes CDR1 LNHNV and CDR2 YYDKDF (reference sequence). The V gene lost 0 bases and the J gene lost 2 bases, with 10 bases spanning the gap. The CDR3 spells CATSRDIGGQETQYF. In nucleotides, the CDR3 is TGTGCCACCAGCAGAGATATTGGAGGGCAAGAGACCCAGTACTTC.

The chain joins TRBV7-8 to TRBJ2-5, with 9 nucleotides matching TRBD2. The CDR3 spans 14 residues. Germline values: CDR1 SGHVS, CDR2 FQNEAQ. Trimming cost V 4 bases and J 5 bases; bases outside gene matches: 5. The CDR3 is CASSWGRGGETQYF. As DNA, the CDR3 is TGTGCCAGCAGCTGGGGGCGGGGGGGCGAGACCCAGTACTTC.

The chain has TRBV27 and TRBJ2-7; TRBD2 matches at 11 bases. The CDR3 has 19 amino acids. V shed 4 bases and J 6 bases; nucleotides not matched to a gene: 20. Germline-derived CDR1 and CDR2 are MNHEY and SMNVEV (reference sequence). CDR3 nucleotides: TGTGCCAGCAGTTCTCTTAATTTTCTAGCGGGGGGCCGTGGTGGCGAGCAGTACTTC. Translated: CASSSLNFLAGGRGGEQYF.